These 3 T cell receptor beta chains originate from one sample sequenced in a study of blood T cells in healthy people across ages. It was with a sample-barcoded 5' primer and a J-beta primer mix that a second PCR of about 6 to 11 cycles was run. TCRdb used MiXCR to reprocess the 5' RACE reads, holding one entry per CDR3 protein. The profile covers about 760,000 distinct CDR3 sequences, with roughly 50% appearing a single time and more than 25% taken by the ten largest. What was sequenced was blood. These receptors were taken from a man aged 35 to 55 in good health.

The chain combines TRBV9 with TRBJ2-3, with 9 bases that match TRBD2. The CDR3 runs to 17 residues. Unmatched junction bases numbered 6, after V lost 1 base and J lost 0 bases. The germline V gene encodes CDR1 SGDLS and CDR2 YYNGEE. The CDR3 here is CASSVTASGASTDTQYF. CDR3 coding DNA: TGTGCCAGCAGCGTAACGGCTAGCGGGGCTAGCACAGATACGCAGTATTTT.

This clonotype was recorded a few times. The CDR3 protein is CASSPLDPSGGADTQYF. CDR3 DNA sequence: TGTGCCAGCAGCCCCCTCGATCCTAGCGGGGGGGCAGATACGCAGTATTTT. The chain recombines TRBV4-2 with TRBJ2-3; 12 bases are shared with TRBD2. Germline V gives CDR1 LGHNA, CDR2 YNFKEQ. This CDR3 has 17 residues. Unmatched junction bases numbered 9, after V lost 4 bases and J lost 4 bases.

This clonotype was found a few times. V gene TRBV29-1 combines with J gene TRBJ1-2, with unresolved D. Germline V lookup: CDR1 SQVTM, CDR2 ANQGSEA. V was trimmed by 4 bases and J by 1 base, leaving 7 bases between them. CDR3 length equals 12 residues. The CDR3 sequence: CSVGADNYGYTF. Written as DNA, the CDR3 is TGCAGCGTTGGGGCCGATAACTATGGCTACACCTTC. The variable domain in full, with the rest retrieved from reference TRBV29-1 and TRBJ1-2, is SAVISQKPSRDICQRGTSLTIQCQVDSQVTMMFWYRQQPGQSLTLIATANQGSEATYESGFVIDKFPISRPNLTFSTLTVSNMSPEDSSIYLCSVGADNYGYTFGSGTRLTVV.